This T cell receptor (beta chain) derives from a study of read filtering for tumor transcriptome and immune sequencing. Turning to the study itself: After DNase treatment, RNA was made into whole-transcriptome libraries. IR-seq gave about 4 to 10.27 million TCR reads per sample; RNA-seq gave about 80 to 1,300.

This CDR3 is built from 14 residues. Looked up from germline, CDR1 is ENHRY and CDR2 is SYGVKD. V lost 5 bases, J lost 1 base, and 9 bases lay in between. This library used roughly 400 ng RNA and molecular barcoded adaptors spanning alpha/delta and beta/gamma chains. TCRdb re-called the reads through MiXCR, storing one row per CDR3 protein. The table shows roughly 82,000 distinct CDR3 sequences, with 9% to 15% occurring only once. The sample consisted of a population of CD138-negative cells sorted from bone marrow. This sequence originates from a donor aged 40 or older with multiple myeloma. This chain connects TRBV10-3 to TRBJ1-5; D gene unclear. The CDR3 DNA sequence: TGTGCCATCAGTATAGGGTTGAGCAATCAGCCCCAGCATTTT. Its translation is CAISIGLSNQPQHF.